This T cell receptor (beta chain) originates from a study of graft-versus-host responses after intestinal transplantation. Overall study: Every recipient underwent anti-thymocyte globulin induction, then tacrolimus and steroids for approximately 3 years. Study-wide findings and caveats: Declines in HvG clones occurring early post-transplant were associated with peak circulating GvH clone levels. Detection of GvH clones occurred in recipient marrow, and some had their first appearance in ileum or blood. Allografts of patients with graft-donor T cell macrochimerism showed high graft-versus-host to host-versus-graft clone ratios.

Germline values: CDR1 MGHRA, CDR2 YSYEKL. The CDR3 covers 16 residues. Trimming removed 3 bases at V and 4 bases at J, with 13 bases between. TCRdb keeps only in-frame clones here, not all; method: immunoSEQ multiplex PCR. The sample contains 140,000 or so clones, about 93% of which appear only once. Details on this clone: Its antigen remains unknown.

This receptor was taken from a human donor who received an intestinal transplant. Sequencing used unstimulated CD4+ T cells sorted from spleen or lymph node cells, obtained before intestinal transplant. This sequence joins TRBV4-1 and TRBJ1-6; D possibly corresponds to TRBD1 (6 bases). The CDR3 DNA reads TGCGCCAGCAGCCAGTCGGGGGGCCCTTATAATTCACCCCTCCACTTT. It codes for CASSQSGGPYNSPLHF.